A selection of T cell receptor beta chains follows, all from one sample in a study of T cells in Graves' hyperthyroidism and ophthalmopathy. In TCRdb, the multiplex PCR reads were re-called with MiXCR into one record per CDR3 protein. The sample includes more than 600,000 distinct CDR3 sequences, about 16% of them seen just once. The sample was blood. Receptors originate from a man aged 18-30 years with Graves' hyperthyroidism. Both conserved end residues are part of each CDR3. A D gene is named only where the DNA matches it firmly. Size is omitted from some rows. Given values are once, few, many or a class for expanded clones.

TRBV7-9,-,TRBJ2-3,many,CASSRYSVHGTVTDTQYF,TGTGCCAGCAGCCGGTACTCCGTCCATGGGACCGTCACAGATACGCAGTATTTT
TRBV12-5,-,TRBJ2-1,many,CASSQDTSSYNEQFF,TGTGCTAGTAGTCAAGACACGAGCTCCTACAATGAGCAGTTCTTC
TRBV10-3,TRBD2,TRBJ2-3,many,CAISEEEGGDTQYF,TGTGCCATCAGTGAGGAGGAGGGAGGGGATACGCAGTATTTT
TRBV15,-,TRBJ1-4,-,CATSGPLGPLGEKLFF,TGTGCCACCAGCGGACCCCTGGGACCCTTGGGGGAAAAACTGTTTTTT
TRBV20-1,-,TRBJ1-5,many,CSASQGQPQHF,TGCAGTGCTTCGCAGGGTCAGCCCCAGCATTTT
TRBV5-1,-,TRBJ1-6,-,CASSLSQVNSPLHF,TGCGCCAGCAGCTTGTCTCAAGTCAATTCACCCCTCCACTTT
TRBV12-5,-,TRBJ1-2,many,CASGGDRGYGYTF,TGTGCTAGTGGTGGCGACAGAGGCTATGGCTACACCTTC
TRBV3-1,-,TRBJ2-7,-,CASSLALGGAYEQYF,TGTGCCAGCAGCCTGGCCCTTGGAGGGGCCTACGAGCAGTACTTC
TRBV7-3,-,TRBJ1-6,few,CASSLSKDSPLHF,TGTGCCAGCAGCTTAAGTAAAGATTCACCCCTCCACTTT
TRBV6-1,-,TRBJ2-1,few,CASSEGLAMTYNEQFF,TGTGCCAGCAGTGAAGGGCTAGCGATGACCTACAATGAGCAGTTCTTC
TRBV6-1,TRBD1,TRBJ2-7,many,CASSKSGTGTYEQYF,TGTGCCAGCAGCAAATCCGGGACAGGGACGTACGAGCAGTACTTC
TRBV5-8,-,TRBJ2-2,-,CARRGVPNTGELFF,TGTGCCAGGAGAGGGGTCCCGAACACCGGGGAGCTGTTTTTT
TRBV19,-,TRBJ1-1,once,CASKGTLSEAFF,TGTGCCAGTAAGGGTACACTTAGTGAAGCTTTCTTT
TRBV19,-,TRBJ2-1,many,CASSHPRGEEGNEQFF,TGTGCCAGTAGTCACCCTAGGGGGGAGGAGGGCAATGAGCAGTTCTTC
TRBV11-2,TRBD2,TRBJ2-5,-,CATSSAGHQETQYF,TGTGCCACCAGCTCAGCGGGGCACCAAGAGACCCAGTACTTC
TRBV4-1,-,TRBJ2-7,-,CASSLRGGGGREQYF,TGCGCCAGCAGCCTCAGAGGTGGTGGGGGCCGAGAGCAGTACTTC
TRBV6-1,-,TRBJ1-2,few,CASIPLGYGYGYTF,TGTGCCAGCATCCCCTTGGGGTATGGCTATGGCTACACCTTC
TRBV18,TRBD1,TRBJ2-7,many,CASSRTGENYEQYF,TGTGCCAGCTCACGGACAGGGGAAAACTACGAGCAGTACTTC
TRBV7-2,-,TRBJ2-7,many,CASSRSGSLSYEQYF,TGTGCCAGCAGCCGCAGCGGATCCCTCTCCTACGAGCAGTACTTC
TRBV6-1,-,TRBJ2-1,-,CASSWVDNEQFF,TGTGCCAGCAGTTGGGTCGACAATGAGCAGTTCTTC
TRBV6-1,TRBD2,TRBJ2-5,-,CASSGTRAETQYF,TGTGCCAGCAGTGGGACTAGGGCAGAGACCCAGTACTTC
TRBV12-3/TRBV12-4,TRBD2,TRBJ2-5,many,CATRRGLAGGPLETQYF,TGTGCCACTAGGCGGGGACTAGCGGGAGGACCGTTAGAGACCCAGTACTTC
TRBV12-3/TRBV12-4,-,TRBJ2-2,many,CASTPQNIAGELFF,TGTGCCAGCACCCCTCAGAACATAGCCGGGGAGCTGTTTTTT
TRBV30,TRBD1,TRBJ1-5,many,CAWSVTGGSQPQHF,TGTGCCTGGAGCGTAACAGGGGGGAGCCAGCCCCAGCATTTT
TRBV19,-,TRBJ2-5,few,CASSGSLRETQYF,TGTGCCAGTAGCGGGAGTTTACGGGAGACCCAGTACTTC
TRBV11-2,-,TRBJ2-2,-,CASSPREASGLFF,TGTGCCAGCAGCCCCAGGGAGGCCTCAGGTCTGTTTTTT
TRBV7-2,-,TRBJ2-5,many,CASSPSYQETQYF,TGTGCCAGCAGCCCCTCGTACCAAGAGACCCAGTACTTC
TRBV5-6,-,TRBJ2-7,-,CASSLLDGSEQYF,TGTGCCAGCAGCTTGCTTGACGGGAGCGAGCAGTACTTC
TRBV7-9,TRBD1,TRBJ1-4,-,CASSWGQGALGEKLFF,TGTGCCAGCAGCTGGGGACAGGGGGCGCTTGGGGAAAAACTGTTTTTT
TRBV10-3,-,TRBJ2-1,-,CAIRQGASNEQFF,TGTGCCATCCGTCAGGGTGCATCCAATGAGCAGTTCTTC
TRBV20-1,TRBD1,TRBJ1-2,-,CSARKTGGFYGYTF,TGCAGTGCTAGAAAGACAGGGGGTTTCTATGGCTACACCTTC
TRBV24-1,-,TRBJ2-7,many,CATSDSGTRAIYEQYF,TGTGCCACCAGTGACTCCGGGACACGGGCGATCTACGAGCAGTACTTC
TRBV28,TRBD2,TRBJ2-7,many,CASSLWAAGGGYEQYF,TGTGCCAGCAGTTTATGGGCGGCGGGAGGGGGATACGAGCAGTACTTC
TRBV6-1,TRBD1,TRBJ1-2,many,CASSPWPGQGYGYTF,TGTGCCAGCAGTCCCTGGCCGGGACAGGGCTATGGCTACACCTTC
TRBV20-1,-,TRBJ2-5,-,CSATLSGIKETQYF,TGCAGTGCCACCCTTTCCGGGATCAAAGAGACCCAGTACTTC
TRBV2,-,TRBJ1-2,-,CASRLGRGANYGYTF,TGTGCCAGCAGGCTCGGAAGGGGAGCTAACTATGGCTACACCTTC
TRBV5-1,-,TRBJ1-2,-,CASSRDIHGYTF,TGCGCCAGCAGCCGGGACATCCATGGCTACACCTTC
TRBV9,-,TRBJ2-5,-,CASSVDYTRKETQYF,TGTGCCAGCAGCGTAGATTACACCCGCAAAGAGACCCAGTACTTC
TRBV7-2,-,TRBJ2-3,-,CASSLSRGWGSFTSTDTQYF,TGTGCCAGCAGCTTAAGTCGGGGATGGGGTTCCTTCACTAGCACAGATACGCAGTATTTT
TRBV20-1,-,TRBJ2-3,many,CSAIALTDTQYF,TGCAGTGCTATCGCCCTCACAGATACGCAGTATTTT
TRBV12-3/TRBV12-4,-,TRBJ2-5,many,CASNGQSQGGTQYF,TGTGCCAGCAACGGACAGTCCCAGGGGGGGACCCAGTACTTC
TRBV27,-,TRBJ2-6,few,CASRRASGASVLTF,TGTGCCAGCAGAAGGGCCTCTGGGGCCAGCGTCCTGACTTTC
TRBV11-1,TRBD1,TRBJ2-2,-,CASSLEITGVNTGELFF,TGTGCCAGCAGCTTAGAGATAACAGGGGTGAACACCGGGGAGCTGTTTTTT
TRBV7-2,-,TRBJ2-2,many,CASSSTSANTGELFF,TGTGCCAGCAGCTCGACTAGTGCGAACACCGGGGAGCTGTTTTTT